The 29 T cell receptor beta chains reported below all come from one sample, sequenced in a study of cytomegalovirus exposure and HLA in healthy donors. PCR amplification relied on 60 Vbeta primers (plus 13 Jbeta primers). Sequenced by immunoSEQ multiplex PCR; TCRdb stores in-frame clones only, minus some. The sample consists of about 160,000 clones, roughly four fifths of them appearing once. Input material: PBMCs. The source of these receptors is a man younger than 35 in good health and CMV-seronegative.

The chain recombines TRBV9 with TRBJ2-7; 9 nucleotides align to TRBD2. Germline lookup yields CDR1 SGDLS and CDR2 YYNGEE. The ends lost 0 bases at V and 5 bases at J; junction bases unmatched: 6. This CDR3 is built from 15 residues. CDR3 in DNA: TGTGCCAGCAGCGTAGGGGGCGGGAGGGCCGACGAGCAGTACTTC. Translated: CASSVGGGRADEQYF.

This chain uses TRBV11-2 with TRBJ2-7; tentatively, D is TRBD2 (6 bases). This CDR3 spans 14 amino acids. V was cut by 4 bases and J by 3 bases, with 13 bases left in between. CDR1 and CDR2 from the germline V gene are SGHAT and FQNNGV. This CDR3 is CASSSAEGGYEQYF. CDR3 DNA sequence: TGTGCCAGCAGCTCCGCGGAGGGAGGCTACGAGCAGTACTTC.

To note about this clone: Other DNA sequences in the same sample also yield this CDR3. The chain combines TRBV7-2 with TRBJ2-7, with TRBD2 identical over 12 bases. This CDR3 has 15 residues. With 5 bases clipped from V and 2 bases from J, the junction kept 4 bases outside the gene matches. CDR1 and CDR2 from the germline V gene are SGHTA and FQGNSA. The CDR3 DNA sequence: TGTGCCAGCAGCCAACTAGCGGGAGGTCCCTACGAGCAGTACTTC. Its translation is CASSQLAGGPYEQYF.

V is TRBV10-3 and J is TRBJ2-1; TRBD2 matches 9 bases. The germline V gene encodes CDR1 ENHRY and CDR2 SYGVKD. CDR3 size: 17 residues. J gave up 5 bases and V 0 bases, and 8 bases lay outside the gene matches. The CDR3 spells CAISESRASGDHNEQFF. CDR3 coding DNA: TGTGCCATCAGTGAGTCTAGGGCTAGCGGGGACCACAATGAGCAGTTCTTC.

This clone has a handful of counts. This chain joins TRBV6-4 and TRBJ2-1, with 9 bases lining up with TRBD2. The CDR3 consists of 15 residues. The J segment lost 3 bases and the V segment lost 6 bases, leaving 6 bases of the junction unmatched. Germline assignment: CDR1 MRHNA and CDR2 SNTAGT. The CDR3 reads CASSGIAGDYNEQFF. In DNA, the CDR3 is TGTGCCAGCAGCGGGATAGCGGGGGACTACAATGAGCAGTTCTTC.

This clone appeared once. V and J are TRBV28 and TRBJ2-7; a possible D gene is TRBD2 (7 bases). Trimming cost V 3 bases and J 2 bases, with 23 bases left between them. Germline V gene data show CDR1 as MDHEN and CDR2 as SYDVKM. The CDR3 is 18 residues long. CDR3 in amino acids: CASSFPPYREGLTYEQYF. The CDR3 DNA reads as TGTGCCAGCAGTTTCCCCCCCTACAGGGAGGGGCTCACCTACGAGCAGTACTTC.

The chain joins TRBV4-3 to TRBJ2-7; a weak D match, TRBD1 (5 bases). The germline V and J ends were trimmed by 3 bases and 0 bases, with 12 bases remaining between them. CDR3 length: 15 residues. Per the germline V gene, CDR1 is LGHNA and CDR2 is YSLEER. For the CDR3, the DNA is TGCGCCAGCAGCCAGGAAGGGGCCGGCTCCTACGAGCAGTACTTC. Its protein is CASSQEGAGSYEQYF.

This chain joins TRBV6-5 and TRBJ2-1; 7 bases line up with TRBD2. V was clipped by 0 bases and J by 8 bases; unmatched bases: 10. Per germline, CDR1 MNHEY and CDR2 SVGAGI. The CDR3 has 16 amino acids. The CDR3 DNA reads TGTGCCAGCAGTTACTCGAGTAGCGGGTTGTATTATGAGCAGTTCTTC. It yields the protein CASSYSSSGLYYEQFF.

The V and J genes are TRBV6-1 and TRBJ2-1; D may be TRBD1 (5 bases). CDR3 length: 17 amino acids. V was pared by 0 bases and J by 8 bases, with 20 bases between. CDR1 is MNHNS, CDR2 SASEGT, per germline. In DNA form, the CDR3 reads TGTGCCAGCAGTGAAGCGCTTCGGGCAGGGCGGTTAGATGAGCAGTTCTTC. This encodes CASSEALRAGRLDEQFF.

The chain has TRBV19 and TRBJ2-7, with TRBD2 matching 8 bases. The J segment lost 2 bases and the V segment lost 3 bases, leaving 6 bases of the junction unmatched. The CDR3 has 15 amino acids. Germline V gene lookup returns CDR1 LNHDA and CDR2 SQIVND (reference sequence). CDR3 residues: CASSISAGVAYEQYF. DNA of the CDR3: TGTGCCAGTAGTATCTCAGCGGGAGTCGCCTACGAGCAGTACTTC.

The genes are TRBV2 and TRBJ1-2; 8 nucleotides agree with TRBD1. The germline CDR1 and CDR2 sequences are SNHLY and FYNNEI. This CDR3 contains 15 residues. V shed 4 bases, J shed 4 bases, and the junction held 8 bases outside the gene matches. CDR3 amino acids: CASSALTGATYGYTF. CDR3 nucleotides: TGTGCCAGCAGTGCTCTGACAGGGGCGACCTATGGCTACACCTTC.

The V and J genes are TRBV27 and TRBJ2-4; D unresolved. V dropped 3 bases and J dropped 0 bases, with 3 bases sitting between them. CDR3 size: 13 residues. Germline V gives CDR1 MNHEY, CDR2 SMNVEV (reference sequence). CDR3 nucleotides: TGTGCCAGCAGTTTCGGAGCCAAAAACATTCAGTACTTC. As protein: CASSFGAKNIQYF.

This clone was seen just once. V and J are TRBV30 and TRBJ2-1; 11 bases match TRBD1. Germline lookup yields CDR1 GTSNPN and CDR2 SVGIG (reference sequence). The CDR3 is made up of 15 amino acids. V trimming: 3 bases; J trimming: 8 bases; junction bases outside the gene matches: 9. The CDR3 DNA follows: TGTGCCTGGAGCAACCGGGACAGGGGGTGGTATGAGCAGTTCTTC. It is translated as CAWSNRDRGWYEQFF. The variable domain in full, with the rest retrieved from reference TRBV30 and TRBJ2-1, is SQTIHQWPATLVQPVGSPLSLECTVEGTSNPNLYWYRQAAGRGLQLLFYSVGIGQISSEVPQNLSASRPQDRQFILSSKKLLLSDSGFYLCAWSNRDRGWYEQFFGPGTRLTVL.

In DNA form, the CDR3 reads TGTGCCAGCTCAGATCGACAGGTGGACTCACCCCTCCACTTT. Its protein product is CASSDRQVDSPLHF. The chain employs TRBV18 and TRBJ1-6; possibly TRBD1 for D (6 bases). V was trimmed by 5 bases and J by 10 bases, leaving 15 bases between them. Germline CDR1 and CDR2: KGHSH and LQKENI. The CDR3 spans 14 residues.

About this clone itself: One end of the junction varies from germline; a read error may be responsible. The chain combines TRBV7-9 with TRBJ1-1, with D possibly being TRBD1 (5 bases). The length of the CDR3 is 15 residues. Germline values: CDR1 SEHNR, CDR2 FQNEAQ (reference sequence). CDR3 nucleotides: TGTTCCAGCAGCCCGGGGGAGGGGACCAACACTGAAGCTTTCTTT. It encodes CSSSPGEGTNTEAFF.

The chain employs TRBV19 and TRBJ2-2; 8 nucleotides line up with TRBD2. The V and J ends lost 2 bases and 7 bases, in that order; junction bases with no gene match: 9. Germline-derived CDR1 and CDR2 are LNHDA and SQIVND (reference sequence). The CDR3 spans 16 residues. The chain's CDR3 is CASSITGRALNGELFF. For the CDR3, the DNA is TGTGCCAGTAGTATAACCGGGAGGGCCTTGAACGGGGAGCTGTTTTTT.

This clone was detected only a few times. The rearrangement joins TRBV5-1 to TRBJ1-4; weak D call: TRBD1 (5 bases). Trimming took off 4 bases at V and 4 bases at J, with 17 bases between the two ends. Germline CDR1 and CDR2: SGHRS and YFSETQ. This CDR3 spans 16 amino acids. CDR3 loop: CASSPGGRAGNEKLFF. As DNA, the CDR3 is TGCGCCAGCAGCCCGGGGGGGAGAGCGGGTAATGAAAAACTGTTTTTT. Using reference TRBV5-1 and TRBJ1-4 for the parts outside the CDR3, the full variable domain is KAGVTQTPRYLIKTRGQQVTLSCSPISGHRSVSWYQQTPGQGLQFLFEYFSETQRNKGNFPGRFSGRQFSNSRSEMNVSTLELGDSALYLCASSPGGRAGNEKLFFGSGTQLSVL.

This chain links TRBV7-8 with TRBJ2-2, with 9 nucleotides matching TRBD1. The junction had 4 bases not matched to a gene; V was cut back by 2 bases and J by 6 bases. The CDR3 consists of 15 residues. The V gene's germline CDR1 is SGHVS and CDR2 FQNEAQ. Written as DNA, the CDR3 is TGTGCCAGCAGCTTACGGGACAGGGAGTCCGGGGAGCTGTTTTTT. The encoded protein is CASSLRDRESGELFF. The whole variable domain, remainder taken from reference TRBV7-8 and TRBJ2-2, is GAGVSQSPRYKVAKRGQDVALRCDPISGHVSLFWYQQALGQGPEFLTYFQNEAQLDKSGLPSDRFFAERPEGSVSTLKIQRTQQEDSAVYLCASSLRDRESGELFFGEGSRLTVL.

The chain carries TRBV7-9 and TRBJ2-7; 8 nucleotides align to TRBD2. Per germline, CDR1 SEHNR and CDR2 FQNEAQ (reference sequence). This CDR3 comprises 16 residues. V was clipped by 2 bases and J by 2 bases; unmatched bases: 8. CDR3 residues: CASSLTGGRLPYEQYF. The CDR3 nucleotides are TGTGCCAGCAGCTTAACTGGCGGGAGGTTGCCCTACGAGCAGTACTTC.

The chain recombines TRBV12-5 with TRBJ2-2; TRBD2 aligns across 7 bases. Per germline, CDR1 LGHNT and CDR2 FRNRAP. The CDR3 length is 16 residues. V lost 0 bases to trimming and J lost 5 bases; unmatched junction nucleotides: 6. The CDR3 sequence is CASGLVWQGGTGELFF. CDR3 nucleotide sequence: TGTGCTAGTGGTTTGGTATGGCAGGGAGGGACCGGGGAGCTGTTTTTT.

The V call is TRBV5-4, the J call TRBJ2-6; 8 nucleotides agree with TRBD2. V lost 3 bases and J lost 1; bases outside the gene matches: 9. In germline, CDR1 is SGHNT, CDR2 YYREEE (reference sequence). The CDR3 has 18 residues. The chain's CDR3 is CASSSEREQWSGANVLTF. In DNA, the CDR3 is TGTGCCAGCAGCTCTGAGCGGGAGCAATGGTCTGGGGCCAACGTCCTGACTTTC.

V gene TRBV7-2 combines with J gene TRBJ2-5; D perhaps matches TRBD2 (6 bases). The germline CDR1 and CDR2 sequences are SGHTA and FQGNSA. The length of the CDR3 is 15 residues. The ends were cut back, 1 base at V and 3 bases at J, with 12 bases in the middle. Here the CDR3 reads CASSLDGRDKETQYF. The CDR3 bases are TGTGCCAGCAGCTTAGACGGGAGAGATAAAGAGACCCAGTACTTC. Using reference TRBV7-2 and TRBJ2-5 for the parts outside the CDR3, the full variable domain is GAGVSQSPSNKVTEKGKDVELRCDPISGHTALYWYRQSLGQGLEFLIYFQGNSAPDKSGLPSDRFSAERTGGSVSTLTIQRTQQEDSAVYLCASSLDGRDKETQYFGPGTRLLVL.

This chain joins TRBV19 and TRBJ2-1, with D possibly matching TRBD2 (6 bases). CDR3 length: 18 residues. CDR1 and CDR2 (germline): LNHDA, SQIVND (reference sequence). V was clipped by 5 bases and J by 0 bases, with 20 bases between them. CDR3 nucleotides: TGTGCCAGTAGTTCAGAGGGACTCACCGCTTCCTCCTACAATGAGCAGTTCTTC. It codes for CASSSEGLTASSYNEQFF.

This clone was detected once. The chain is built from TRBV14 and TRBJ1-2, with 10 bases aligning to TRBD1. The germline CDR1 and CDR2 sequences are SGHDN and FVKESK. CDR3 length: 14 amino acids. Trimming removed 6 bases from V and 3 bases from J; junction bases left unmatched: 4. In nucleotides, the CDR3 is TGTGCCAGCAGGGGGACAGGGGAGGACTATGGCTACACCTTC. As protein: CASRGTGEDYGYTF.

The rearrangement joins TRBV9 to TRBJ2-1, with a possible D match to TRBD2 (6 bases). Trimming took 3 bases from V and 9 from J, leaving 7 bases between them. Germline V gene sequence: CDR1 SGDLS, CDR2 YYNGEE. The length of the CDR3 is 11 residues. The CDR3 bases are TGTGCCAGCAGCGGTAGCGGTGAGCAGTTCTTC. Amino acid sequence: CASSGSGEQFF.

This clone showed up just once. The V call is TRBV7-9, the J call TRBJ2-5, with a tentative D call TRBD1 (6 bases). The CDR3 extends over 14 amino acids. Germline V gives CDR1 SEHNR, CDR2 FQNEAQ (reference sequence). Trimming took 5 bases from V and 5 from J, leaving 15 bases between them. This CDR3 reads CASSQKQGSETQYF. The CDR3 coding sequence is TGTGCCAGCAGCCAAAAACAGGGAAGCGAGACCCAGTACTTC.

The V gene is TRBV10-1, the J gene TRBJ2-5; 10 nucleotides agree with TRBD2. The DNA end is more similar to TRBJ2-7, so the J call may be wrong. Germline CDR1 and CDR2: WNHNN and SYGVQD (reference sequence). CDR3 length: 21 amino acids. This CDR3 reads CASSAGASGRLGGESSYEQYF. The CDR3 nucleotides read TGCGCCAGCAGTGCAGGGGCTAGCGGGAGATTGGGTGGGGAGTCCTCCTACGAGCAGTACTTC.

This chain joins TRBV7-6 and TRBJ2-7, with 7 positions matching TRBD1. The V segment lost 2 bases and the J segment 1 base; nucleotides outside the gene matches: 5. The CDR3 is 15 residues long. The germline gives CDR1 SGHVS, CDR2 FNYEAQ. In DNA, the CDR3 is TGTGCCAGCAGCTTATCCGGGACAGAGTCCTACGAGCAGTACTTC. This sequence encodes CASSLSGTESYEQYF.

The chain has TRBV28 and TRBJ2-7; 7 positions agree with TRBD2. In germline, CDR1 is MDHEN, CDR2 SYDVKM. The trim removed 5 bases at V and 6 bases at J, leaving 16 bases unmatched. This CDR3 is 16 amino acids long. The CDR3 DNA sequence: TGTGCCAGCAGTCAACCCCTGGGGGGGTTACGGTCCGAGCAGTACTTC. Its protein product is CASSQPLGGLRSEQYF.